The 21 T cell receptor beta chains reported below all come from one sample, sequenced in a study of tissue T cells after allogeneic stem cell transplantation. Produced via immunoSEQ multiplex PCR; TCRdb's table is partial and in-frame only. The data show 4,000 to 6,000 clones, about 70% seen once. The sequencing here drew on duodenal tissue, taken at autopsy. The receptors originated from a female patient aged 18 to 50 with steroid-refractory graft-versus-host disease after an allogeneic stem cell transplant. Some T cells may originate from the graft donor.

The genes are TRBV5-1 and TRBJ2-1; D is uncertain. Trimming removed 3 bases from V and 9 bases from J, with 13 bases in between. CDR1 is SGHRS, CDR2 YFSETQ, per germline. This CDR3 is built from 13 residues. DNA of the CDR3: TGCGCCAGCAGCTCGTACTGGCCGGGTGAGCAGTTCTTC. Amino acid sequence: CASSSYWPGEQFF.

The J gene is TRBJ2-7, the V gene TRBV6-6; no clear D. V dropped 5 bases and J dropped 7 bases, with 18 bases sitting between them. The V gene's germline CDR1 is MNHNY and CDR2 SVGAGI (reference sequence). The CDR3 extends over 14 amino acids. The CDR3 DNA is TGTGCCAGCAGTACGCTATTATTTGGGTGGGAGCAGTACTTC. This sequence encodes CASSTLLFGWEQYF.

V is TRBV27 and J is TRBJ2-3; no clear D gene. Germline loops: CDR1 MNHEY, CDR2 SMNVEV (reference sequence). The V and J ends lost 4 bases and 5 bases respectively, with 13 bases between them. The CDR3 is 14 amino acids. CDR3 DNA: TGTGCCAGCAGTTCGGTAGTGGGAATAGATACGCAGTATTTT. Protein product: CASSSVVGIDTQYF.

The V call is TRBV27, the J call TRBJ1-6; TRBD1 is a possible D gene (5 bases). The CDR3 is 14 residues long. Trimming left V 2 bases short and J 13 bases short, with 15 bases between. Per the germline V gene, CDR1 is MNHEY and CDR2 is SMNVEV (reference sequence). The CDR3 loop is CASSLVLRGGPLHF. The CDR3 coding sequence is TGTGCCAGCAGTTTAGTACTGAGGGGCGGGCCCCTCCACTTT.

The chain has TRBV13 and TRBJ2-7; 7 positions match TRBD1. Trimming at V came to 6 bases and at J to 3 bases, leaving 14 bases not matched to a gene. Germline CDR1 and CDR2: PRHDT and FYEKMQ (reference sequence). CDR3 length: 16 residues. CDR3 bases: TGTGCCAGCAGACTCGACAGGGTCTTCTTCGACTACGAGCAGTACTTC. Protein product: CASRLDRVFFDYEQYF.

The chain links TRBV27 to TRBJ2-7, with 11 nucleotides matching TRBD1. V lost 6 bases and J lost 5; bases outside the gene matches: 6. In germline, CDR1 is MNHEY, CDR2 SMNVEV (reference sequence). The CDR3 is 14 amino acids. The CDR3 nucleotides are TGTGCCAGCAGCTCGGACAGGGGGCTGAACGAGCAGTACTTC. Translation: CASSSDRGLNEQYF.

The chain employs TRBV5-6 and TRBJ2-5; TRBD1 matches 7 bases. The CDR3 has 13 residues. In germline, CDR1 is SGHDT, CDR2 YYEEEE. Germline trimming cut 0 bases from V and 5 bases from J; bases unmatched to any gene: 1. This CDR3 is CASSLGGGETQYF. As DNA, the CDR3 is TGTGCCAGCAGCTTGGGAGGGGGCGAGACCCAGTACTTC.

This clone has just a few counts. V gene TRBV28 combines with J gene TRBJ2-7; D is possibly TRBD2 (7 bases). The CDR3 has 15 amino acids. Germline values: CDR1 MDHEN, CDR2 SYDVKM. Trimming took off 4 bases at V and 3 bases at J, with 16 bases between the two ends. CDR3 in DNA: TGTGCCAGCAGTTCCGTGGGGGGGGCGAACTACGAGCAGTACTTC. It encodes CASSSVGGANYEQYF. Using reference TRBV28 and TRBJ2-7 for the parts outside the CDR3, the full variable domain is DVKVTQSSRYLVKRTGEKVFLECVQDMDHENMFWYRQDPGLGLRLIYFSYDVKMKEKGDIPEGYSVSREKKERFSLILESASTNQTSMYLCASSSVGGANYEQYFGPGTRLTVT.

CDR3 sequence: CASNYGGRTDTQYF. In DNA form, the CDR3 reads TGTGCCAGCAACTACGGGGGGAGGACAGATACGCAGTATTTT. The chain is built from TRBV7-2 and TRBJ2-3, with 7 bases identical to TRBD2. J was trimmed by 3 bases and V by 7 bases; bases with no gene match: 7. CDR1 and CDR2 (germline): SGHTA, FQGNSA. This CDR3 is 14 amino acids long.

The chain uses TRBV11-2 and TRBJ2-1; D is unresolved. The ends were cut back, 5 bases at V and 5 bases at J, with 7 bases in the middle. CDR1 is SGHAT, CDR2 FQNNGV, per germline. This CDR3 comprises 12 residues. Here the CDR3 reads CASSPRDNEQFF. Here the CDR3 DNA reads TGTGCCAGCAGCCCCCGCGACAATGAGCAGTTCTTC.

The J gene is TRBJ1-4, the V gene TRBV4-1; TRBD1 might be the D (6 bases). V dropped 2 bases and J dropped 2 bases, with 21 bases sitting between them. The CDR3 is 19 residues long. Germline-derived CDR1 and CDR2 are MGHRA and YSYEKL. CDR3 residues: CASSQPGLLQGTTNEKLFF. The CDR3, as DNA: TGCGCCAGCAGCCAACCCGGTTTGCTACAGGGAACGACTAATGAAAAACTGTTTTTT.

This chain joins TRBV2 and TRBJ1-5; D uncertain. CDR3 length: 15 residues. The germline gives CDR1 SNHLY, CDR2 FYNNEI. V lost 4 bases to trimming and J lost 3 bases, with 13 bases between them. CDR3 amino acids: CASSVRDGPNQPQHF. The CDR3 DNA reads TGTGCCAGCAGTGTCAGAGACGGTCCCAATCAGCCCCAGCATTTT.

The chain links TRBV7-8 to TRBJ2-3; D is possibly TRBD1 or TRBD2 (5 bases each). The germline V gene encodes CDR1 SGHVS and CDR2 FQNEAQ. This CDR3 is built from 15 residues. V lost 5 bases and J 2 bases, leaving 14 bases between the germline ends. DNA of the CDR3: TGTGCCAGCAGCGTAAGGGACCATACCACAGATACGCAGTATTTT. Translated: CASSVRDHTTDTQYF.

The gene calls are TRBV10-3 and TRBJ2-2; D is unclear. The CDR3 consists of 13 residues. V was clipped by 7 bases and J by 1 base, with 7 bases between them. Germline V gene sequence: CDR1 ENHRY, CDR2 SYGVKD. DNA of the CDR3: TGTGCCATCAACCCGGAGAACACCGGGGAGCTGTTTTTT. Its protein product is CAINPENTGELFF.

The chain combines TRBV7-9 with TRBJ1-1; D is uncertain. The CDR3 spans 14 residues. The V gene lost 3 bases and the J gene lost 0 bases, with 8 bases spanning the gap. CDR1 is SEHNR, CDR2 FQNEAQ, per germline (reference sequence). CDR3 in amino acids: CASSFLSVNTEAFF. CDR3 coding DNA: TGTGCCAGCAGCTTCTTATCTGTGAACACTGAAGCTTTCTTT.

The count of this clone is one. J is TRBJ2-1 and V is TRBV5-1; maybe TRBD2 (6 bases). The CDR3 contains 14 residues. V lost 1 base and J lost 7, with 12 bases in between. In germline, CDR1 is SGHRS, CDR2 YFSETQ. CDR3 amino acids: CASSLYSGENEQFF. CDR3 nucleotide sequence: TGCGCCAGCAGCTTGTATTCGGGAGAGAATGAGCAGTTCTTC.

The V gene is TRBV27, the J gene TRBJ2-1; TRBD1 is a possible D gene (6 bases). Germline V CDR1 and CDR2: MNHEY, SMNVEV (reference sequence). CDR3 length: 15 residues. The germline V and J ends were trimmed by 3 bases and 0 bases, with 9 bases remaining between them. The CDR3 loop reads CASSFRDNSYNEQFF. DNA for the CDR3: TGTGCCAGCAGTTTCAGGGACAACTCCTACAATGAGCAGTTCTTC.

V and J are TRBV4-1 and TRBJ2-5; D call uncertain. V shed 4 bases and J shed 1 base, with 16 bases lying between them. The CDR3 has 16 amino acids. Germline V gene sequence: CDR1 MGHRA, CDR2 YSYEKL. The CDR3 protein is CASSLGPEEIQETQYF. The CDR3, as DNA: TGCGCCAGCAGCCTAGGCCCTGAGGAGATCCAAGAGACCCAGTACTTC.

V gene TRBV6-5 combines with J gene TRBJ2-4, with D unresolved. The length of the CDR3 is 15 residues. The germline CDR1 and CDR2 sequences are MNHEY and SVGAGI. V dropped 7 bases and J dropped 9 bases, with 22 bases sitting between them. Here the CDR3 DNA reads TGTGCCAGCAATGTCGATAGTCAGAGCAATTTCATTCAGTACTTC. Translation: CASNVDSQSNFIQYF.

This chain links TRBV2 with TRBJ2-7; D remains ambiguous. The germline V gene has CDR1 SNHLY and CDR2 FYNNEI. The CDR3 extends over 10 amino acids. The V end lost 4 bases, the J end lost 3 bases, and 1 base lay between the germline ends. CDR3 sequence reads: CASSVYEQYF. CDR3 nucleotides: TGTGCCAGCAGTGTCTACGAGCAGTACTTC.

The chain has TRBV5-4 and TRBJ2-2; 10 positions agree with TRBD1. This CDR3 is 15 amino acids long. Germline trimming cut 0 bases from V and 4 bases from J; bases unmatched to any gene: 0. Germline V gene sequence: CDR1 SGHNT, CDR2 YYREEE (reference sequence). The CDR3 region has the DNA TGTGCCAGCAGCTTGGGGACAGGGGGCACCGGGGAGCTGTTTTTT. It translates to CASSLGTGGTGELFF.